Given below is one TCR beta chain in context. The data were taken from a study of T-cell memory formation after mild COVID-19. MiXCR was run by TCRdb on the 5' RACE reads, yielding one entry per CDR3 protein. The sample consists of fewer than 700,000 distinct CDR3 sequences, about a sixth of them appearing once. The V gene lost 5 bases and the J gene lost 7 bases, with 6 bases spanning the gap. Germline V gives CDR1 KGHSH, CDR2 LQKENI. CDR3 length: 12 amino acids. The chain has TRBV18 and TRBJ1-6; unclear D gene. This clonotype originated in an adult woman who had mild COVID-19 (a few samples of this study predate the infection). Cell type and time point are not known. The sequenced sample was PBMCs or a T cell subset sorted from them (not recorded which). The chain's CDR3 is CASSGPNSPLHF. The DNA for the CDR3 is TGTGCCAGCTCAGGACCCAATTCACCCCTCCACTTT.